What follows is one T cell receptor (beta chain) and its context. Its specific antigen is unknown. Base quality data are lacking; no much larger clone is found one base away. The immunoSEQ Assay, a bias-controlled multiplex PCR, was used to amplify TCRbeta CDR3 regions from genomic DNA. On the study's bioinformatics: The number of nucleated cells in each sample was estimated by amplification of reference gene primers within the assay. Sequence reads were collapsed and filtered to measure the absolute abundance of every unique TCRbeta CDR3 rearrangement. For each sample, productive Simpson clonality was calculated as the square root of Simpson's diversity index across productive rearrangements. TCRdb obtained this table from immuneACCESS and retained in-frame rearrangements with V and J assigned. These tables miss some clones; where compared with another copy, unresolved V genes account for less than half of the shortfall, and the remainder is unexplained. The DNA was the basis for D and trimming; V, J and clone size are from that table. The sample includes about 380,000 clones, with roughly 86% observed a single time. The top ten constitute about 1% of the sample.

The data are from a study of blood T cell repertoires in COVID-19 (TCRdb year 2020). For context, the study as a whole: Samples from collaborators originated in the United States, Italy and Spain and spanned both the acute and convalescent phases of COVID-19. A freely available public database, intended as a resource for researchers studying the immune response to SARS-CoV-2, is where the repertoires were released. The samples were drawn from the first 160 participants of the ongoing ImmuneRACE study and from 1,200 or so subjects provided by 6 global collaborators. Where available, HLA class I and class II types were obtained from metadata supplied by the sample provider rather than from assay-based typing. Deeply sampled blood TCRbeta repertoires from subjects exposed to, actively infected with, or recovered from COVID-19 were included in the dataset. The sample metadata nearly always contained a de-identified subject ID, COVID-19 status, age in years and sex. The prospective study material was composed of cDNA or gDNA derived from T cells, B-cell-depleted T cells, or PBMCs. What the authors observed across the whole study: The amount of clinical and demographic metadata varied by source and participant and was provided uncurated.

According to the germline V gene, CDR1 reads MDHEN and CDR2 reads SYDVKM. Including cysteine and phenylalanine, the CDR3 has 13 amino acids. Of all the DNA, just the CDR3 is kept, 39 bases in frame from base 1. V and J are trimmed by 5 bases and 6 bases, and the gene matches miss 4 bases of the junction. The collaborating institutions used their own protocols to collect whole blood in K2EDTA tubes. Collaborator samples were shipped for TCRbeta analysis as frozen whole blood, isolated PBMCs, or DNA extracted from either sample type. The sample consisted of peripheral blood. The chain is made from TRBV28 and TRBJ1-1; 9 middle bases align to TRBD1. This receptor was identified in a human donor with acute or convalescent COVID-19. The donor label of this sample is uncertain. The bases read TGTGCCAGCAGTGGGACAGGGATGCCTGAAGCTTTCTTT. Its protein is CASSGTGMPEAFF.